This note documents a single TCR beta chain sequence. Its antigen remains undetermined. No quality values exist for individual bases; no much larger clone is one base distant. The germline ends are 18 bases apart after V is trimmed by 5 bases and J by 5 bases. From the cysteine through the phenylalanine, the CDR3 covers 14 amino acids. Only the CDR3 region is kept as DNA, spanning 42 bases read in frame from base 1. CDR1 and CDR2 are drawn from the germline V gene (reference sequence): DFQATT, SNEGSKA. Library generation was performed with PCR. The reads were generated on an Illumina HiSeq 2500. Molecular barcoding was employed in the preparation of TCR libraries, with unique molecular identifiers being used to normalize TCRbeta repertoire quantification. TCRdb ran its own pipeline on the public reads, namely fastp trimming at Q25 and MiXCR clone calling, and kept in-frame beta chains. One record per CDR3 amino acid sequence lists the most common genes and DNA. The sample has about 130,000 distinct CDR3 sequences on record, 8% to 10% of them singletons. The top ten hold 20% to 30% of the sample.

The treatment or condition label corresponds to: allogeneic hematopoietic cell transplantation with graft depleted of TCRalphabeta T cells and CD19 B cells. TCRalphabeta/CD19-depleted allogeneic hematopoietic cell grafts were given to the transplant recipients, all of whom were children. This sample was taken from a study of T-cell reconstitution after alpha-beta-depleted transplantation in children (dated by TCRdb to the mid-2010s). For the wider study: Using TCR repertoire profiling, the study quantitatively followed how T-cell immune reconstitution unfolded in children after TCRalphabeta/CD19-depleted allogeneic hematopoietic cell transplantation. The research as a whole found: Apparently early alphabetaT-cell count recovery about two months after transplant reportedly relied on only several hundred rapidly expanded clones derived from non-depleted graft cells. In some patients, high TCRbeta diversity at day 60 was attributed to recipient T cells and intrathymic progenitors that had survived conditioning. The frequencies of hyperexpanded clones fell over the following months, and after one year, T-cell counts and TCRbeta diversity were mostly attributed to newly produced T cells.

The sequence joins TRBV20-1 to TRBJ2-5; the D gene is perhaps TRBD1, from 6 matching bases. The sample consisted of PBMCs, mostly from graft donor cells, taken 180 days after TCRalphabeta/CD19-depleted stem cell transplant. The sequence came from a girl under three years old who had a stem cell transplant for combined immunodeficiency, so the T cells may come from the graft donor. The nucleotide sequence reads TGCAGTGCTGCCCTGGGGGCCCCCAGCGAGACCCAGTACTTC. It translates to CSAALGAPSETQYF.